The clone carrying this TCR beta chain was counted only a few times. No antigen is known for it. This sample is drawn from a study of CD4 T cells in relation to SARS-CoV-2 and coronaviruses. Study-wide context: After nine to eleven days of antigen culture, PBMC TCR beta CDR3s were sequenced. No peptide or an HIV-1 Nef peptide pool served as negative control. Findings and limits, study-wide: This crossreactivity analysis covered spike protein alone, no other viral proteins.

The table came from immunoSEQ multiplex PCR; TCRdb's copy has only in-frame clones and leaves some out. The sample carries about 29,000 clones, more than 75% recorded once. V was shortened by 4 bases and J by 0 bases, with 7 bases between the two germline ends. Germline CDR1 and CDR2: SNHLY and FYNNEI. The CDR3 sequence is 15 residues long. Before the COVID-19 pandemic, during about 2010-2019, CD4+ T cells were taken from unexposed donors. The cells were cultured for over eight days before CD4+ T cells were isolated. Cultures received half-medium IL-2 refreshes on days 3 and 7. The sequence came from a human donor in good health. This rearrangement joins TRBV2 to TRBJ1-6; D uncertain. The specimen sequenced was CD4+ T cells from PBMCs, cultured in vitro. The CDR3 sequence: CASSAWSSYNSPLHF. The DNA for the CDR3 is TGTGCCAGCAGTGCTTGGAGCTCCTATAATTCACCCCTCCACTTT.